Described below is a single T cell receptor (beta chain) sequence and its context. This clonotype was seen a few times. No cognate antigen has been identified for it. No much larger clone is present one base from it, and per-base qualities are unavailable. The data originate from a study of human T cells and chemical hapten exposure (dated by TCRdb to about 2021). With respect to the entire study: Libraries were combined into a pool for sequencing, and differences in TCR yield between samples came mainly from small differences in library volumes within the pool. Peripheral blood TCR repertoire changes were tracked in vivo in alopecia patients during primary and secondary sensitization to the hapten diphenylcyclopropenone (DPC). Both TCR alpha and TCR beta chains were sequenced from each blood RNA sample.

Unfractionated whole blood was collected in Tempus Blood RNA tubes, and total RNA was extracted from that blood. Roughly five healthy volunteers were used as TCR sequencing controls and were bled at day 0, 2 weeks and 6 weeks. The method behind the library was 5' RACE. The reads were generated on an Illumina MiSeq. Library preparation attached unique molecular identifiers to individual cDNA molecules for quantitative, reproducible TCR counting. The authors' analysis ran thus. Samples had a median of roughly 91,000 TCRs, with a range from about 23,224 to 690,600. The Decombinator software suite was used to annotate V, J and CDR3 in the TCR reads. Every sample was subsampled to the same number of TCRs (28,000) for the PS versus PT1 abundance plots. Expanded TCRs were defined as absent before sensitization and observed at least eight times at the 2-week time point. Using fastp at Q25 and MiXCR, TCRdb reprocessed the public reads and kept productive beta chains. CDR3 protein sequences are deduplicated, and each keeps its most common genes and DNA. TCRdb, rather than the study authors, made the V and J calls. Here the sample has 70,000 to 85,000 distinct CDR3 sequences; approximately 15% occur a single time. Jointly, the top ten make up 6.8% of the sample.

The CDR3 sequence holds 12 residues, the cysteine and phenylalanine included. Only the CDR3 part of the read is kept: 36 bases, read in frame from the first base. V loses 6 bases of germline sequence and J loses 4 bases, and the interval between the two ends is 7 bases. Study-level results and caveats: DPC sensitization did not change the number of TCRs with a frequency above 1 in 1000, and there was no evidence of changes in global repertoire structure. Repeated subsampling changed both the strength of the expansion versus patch-test correlation and the threshold at which that correlation became significant.

The chain links TRBV12-3 or TRBV12-4 with TRBJ2-1, with the D gene not confidently named. The origin of this receptor is a female donor in good health. The DNA is TGTGCCAGCAGCTGGCCTTACAATGAGCAGTTCTTC. The translation is CASSWPYNEQFF.